This T cell receptor beta chain was profiled in a study of PD-L1 blockade in urothelial cancer. Study context: Patients with male sex and bladder-origin urothelial cancer accounted for about 85% of the roughly 30 enrolled.

CDR1 and CDR2 from the germline V gene are SQVTM and ANQGSEA. The CDR3 covers 13 residues. V was cut by 7 bases and J by 1 base, with 13 bases left in between. Sequencing was performed with immunoSEQ multiplex PCR; in TCRdb, only in-frame clones are kept and a portion is missing. The table records tens of thousands of clones, around 80% of them present only once. The TCR comes from a man between 70 and 80 years old with urothelial cancer. The specimen comprised PBMCs, sampled around atezolizumab (anti-PD-L1) treatment. The gene calls are TRBV29-1 and TRBJ2-5, with a weak D call TRBD2 (5 bases). The CDR3 region has the DNA TGCAGCGGGTGGGGAGTGATCCAAGAGACCCAGTACTTC. It yields the protein CSGWGVIQETQYF.